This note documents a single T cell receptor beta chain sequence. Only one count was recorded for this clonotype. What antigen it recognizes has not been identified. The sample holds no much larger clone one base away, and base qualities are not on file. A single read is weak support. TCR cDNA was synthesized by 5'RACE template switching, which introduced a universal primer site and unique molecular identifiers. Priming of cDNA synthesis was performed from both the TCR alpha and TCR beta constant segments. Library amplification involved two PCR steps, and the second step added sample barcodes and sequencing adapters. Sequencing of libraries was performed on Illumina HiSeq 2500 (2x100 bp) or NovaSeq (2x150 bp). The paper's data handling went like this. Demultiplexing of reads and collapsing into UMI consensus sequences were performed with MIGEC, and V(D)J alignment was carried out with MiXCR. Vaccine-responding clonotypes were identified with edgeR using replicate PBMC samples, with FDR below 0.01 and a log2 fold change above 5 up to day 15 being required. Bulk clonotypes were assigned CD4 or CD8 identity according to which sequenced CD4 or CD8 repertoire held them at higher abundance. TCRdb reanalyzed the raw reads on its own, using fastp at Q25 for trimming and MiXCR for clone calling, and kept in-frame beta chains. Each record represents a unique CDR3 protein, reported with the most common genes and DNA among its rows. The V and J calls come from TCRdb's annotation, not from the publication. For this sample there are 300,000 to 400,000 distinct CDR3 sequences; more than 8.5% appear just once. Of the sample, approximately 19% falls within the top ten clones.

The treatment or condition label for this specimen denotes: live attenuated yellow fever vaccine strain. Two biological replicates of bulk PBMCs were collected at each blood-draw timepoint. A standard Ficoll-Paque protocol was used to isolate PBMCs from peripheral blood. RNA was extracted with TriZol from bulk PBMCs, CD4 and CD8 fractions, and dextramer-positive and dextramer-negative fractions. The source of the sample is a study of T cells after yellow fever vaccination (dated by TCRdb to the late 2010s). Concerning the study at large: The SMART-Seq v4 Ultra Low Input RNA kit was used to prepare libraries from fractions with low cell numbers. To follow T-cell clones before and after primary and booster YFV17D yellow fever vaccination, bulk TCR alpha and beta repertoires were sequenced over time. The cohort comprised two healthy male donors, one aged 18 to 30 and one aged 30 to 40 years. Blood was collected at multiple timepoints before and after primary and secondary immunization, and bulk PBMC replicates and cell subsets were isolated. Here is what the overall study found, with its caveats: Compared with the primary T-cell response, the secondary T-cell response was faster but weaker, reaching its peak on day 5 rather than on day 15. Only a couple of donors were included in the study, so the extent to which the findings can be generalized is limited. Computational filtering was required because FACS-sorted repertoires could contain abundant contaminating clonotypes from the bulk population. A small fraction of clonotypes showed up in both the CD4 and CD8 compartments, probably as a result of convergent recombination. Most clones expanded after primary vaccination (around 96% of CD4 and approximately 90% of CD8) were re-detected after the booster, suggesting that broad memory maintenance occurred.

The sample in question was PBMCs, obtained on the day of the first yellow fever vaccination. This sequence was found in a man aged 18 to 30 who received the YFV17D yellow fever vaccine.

The CDR3 in this case is CASSQGFGGGSYNEQFF. Read as DNA, the sequence is TGTGCCAGCAGCCAGGGATTTGGCGGGGGATCCTACAATGAGCAGTTCTTC. The chain is encoded by TRBV3-1 joined to TRBJ2-1; 7 junctional bases match TRBD2. For this chain, trimming is 3 bases at the V end and 1 base at the J end, and the number of junction bases without a gene match is 9. Measured from the cysteine to the phenylalanine, the CDR3 is 17 residues long. The CDR3 DNA has 51 bases and is translated from base 1. The germline V gene (reference sequence) provides CDR1 LGHDT and CDR2 YNNKEL.